A single sample is the source of the 13 T cell receptor beta chains below, sequenced in a study of glioma-infiltrating T cells after dendritic cell vaccination. Using immunoSEQ multiplex PCR, the repertoire was profiled, and TCRdb retains in-frame clones only, with some absent. The table records over 70,000 clones, roughly 87% of them present only once. The sequenced sample was blood, obtained before dendritic cell vaccination. Receptors originate from a human donor with glioblastoma.

The chain joins TRBV30 to TRBJ1-5, with D perhaps TRBD1 (6 bases). CDR3 length: 18 residues. V lost 2 bases, J lost 0 bases, and 20 bases lay in between. In germline, CDR1 is GTSNPN, CDR2 SVGIG (reference sequence). CDR3 protein: CAWSPPPPHRDSNQPQHF. The CDR3 coding sequence is TGTGCCTGGAGTCCCCCGCCCCCCCACAGGGATAGCAATCAGCCCCAGCATTTT.

The CDR3 region has the DNA TGTGCCAGCAGCTCAGGGTACGGGGAGCTGTTTTTT. Amino acids: CASSSGYGELFF. This chain joins TRBV7-7 and TRBJ2-2; TRBD1 is a possible D gene (5 bases). Germline lookup yields CDR1 SSHAT and CDR2 FNYEAQ (reference sequence). V was shortened by 4 bases and J by 7 bases, with 7 bases between the two germline ends. The CDR3 is made up of 12 amino acids.

This rearrangement joins TRBV19 to TRBJ2-2; 10 positions match TRBD1. CDR3 length equals 16 residues. Germline lookup yields CDR1 LNHDA and CDR2 SQIVND (reference sequence). The trim removed 5 bases at V and 3 bases at J, leaving 6 bases unmatched. For the CDR3, the DNA is TGTGCCAGTAGTCCCCGGGACAGGGGATACACCGGGGAGCTGTTTTTT. Amino acids: CASSPRDRGYTGELFF.

The rearrangement uses TRBV2 and TRBJ1-5; D possibly corresponds to TRBD1 (6 bases). The germline V gene encodes CDR1 SNHLY and CDR2 FYNNEI. This CDR3 has 14 residues. The V and J ends lost 3 bases and 3 bases respectively, with 9 bases between them. The CDR3 DNA reads as TGTGCCAGCAGTGATAGACAGGTCAATCAGCCCCAGCATTTT. Encoded protein: CASSDRQVNQPQHF.

The rearrangement joins TRBV30 to TRBJ2-7; 11 bases line up with TRBD2. CDR3 length equals 14 residues. V shed 4 bases and J 7 bases; nucleotides not matched to a gene: 9. Germline V gives CDR1 GTSNPN, CDR2 SVGIG (reference sequence). In DNA, the CDR3 is TGTGCCTGGATTATACTAGCGGGGGTAGGAGAGCAGTACTTC. Protein sequence: CAWIILAGVGEQYF.

This chain links TRBV9 with TRBJ2-2; 10 bases map to TRBD1. Germline CDR1 reads SGDLS; CDR2 reads YYNGEE. The CDR3 runs 17 residues. J gave up 3 bases and V 2 bases, and 7 bases lay outside the gene matches. The CDR3 reads CASSVRTGGFDTGELFF. The CDR3 nucleotides read TGTGCCAGCAGCGTCCGGACAGGGGGATTTGACACCGGGGAGCTGTTTTTT.

The V and J genes are TRBV29-1 and TRBJ1-5, with a tentative D call TRBD1 (6 bases). Trimming left V 7 bases short and J 2 bases short, with 12 bases between. The CDR3 extends over 13 amino acids. From germline, CDR1 is SQVTM and CDR2 ANQGSEA. The CDR3 DNA follows: TGCAGCGCTCTGACAGGCGGCAATCAGCCCCAGCATTTT. Its protein product is CSALTGGNQPQHF.

The chain links TRBV18 to TRBJ1-4, with D possibly being TRBD1 (6 bases). The CDR3 spans 17 residues. In germline, CDR1 is KGHSH, CDR2 LQKENI. Trimming left V 0 bases short and J 0 bases short, with 11 bases between. The CDR3 sequence: CASSPPQAGATNEKLFF. The DNA of the CDR3 is TGTGCCAGCTCACCACCACAAGCAGGGGCAACTAATGAAAAACTGTTTTTT.

The V gene is TRBV11-2, the J gene TRBJ2-1; D is unclear. V was shortened by 7 bases and J by 4 bases, with 5 bases between the two germline ends. Germline V gene lookup returns CDR1 SGHAT and CDR2 FQNNGV. The CDR3 runs 11 residues. CDR3 nucleotides: TGTGCCAGCAACCTATACAATGAGCAGTTCTTC. It encodes CASNLYNEQFF.

This chain joins TRBV6-1 and TRBJ1-5; tentatively, D is TRBD1 (5 bases). Trimming pared 1 base from V and 9 bases from J, leaving 19 bases between. CDR1 and CDR2 from the germline V gene are MNHNS and SASEGT. CDR3 size: 16 residues. The DNA of the CDR3 is TGTGCCAGCAGTGAAGAAAGGCGCCAGGGTAGGACGCCCCAGCATTTT. Translation gives CASSEERRQGRTPQHF.

The V gene is TRBV19, the J gene TRBJ2-2; maybe TRBD2 (5 bases). This CDR3 has 12 amino acids. V was clipped by 5 bases and J by 5 bases, with 6 bases between them. Germline V gives CDR1 LNHDA, CDR2 SQIVND (reference sequence). Written as DNA, the CDR3 is TGTGCCAGTAGTTGGGAGACCGGGGAGCTGTTTTTT. Translation gives CASSWETGELFF.

V and J are TRBV13 and TRBJ1-1, with a tentative D call TRBD1 (5 bases). Germline V CDR1 and CDR2: PRHDT, FYEKMQ (reference sequence). Deletions cut 4 bases from V and 7 bases from J, with 16 bases between. This CDR3 comprises 14 residues. DNA for the CDR3: TGTGCCAGCAGCTCGGACAATCTGCAACGTGAAGCTTTCTTT. This sequence encodes CASSSDNLQREAFF.

The chain joins TRBV5-1 to TRBJ2-3; 8 bases line up with TRBD2. CDR1 SGHRS and CDR2 YFSETQ come from the germline V gene. The CDR3 spans 16 residues. V was pared by 3 bases and J by 2 bases, with 8 bases of the junction left unmatched. The CDR3 sequence is CASSSGLAYPTDTQYF. For the CDR3, the DNA is TGCGCCAGCAGCTCCGGACTAGCCTACCCCACAGATACGCAGTATTTT.